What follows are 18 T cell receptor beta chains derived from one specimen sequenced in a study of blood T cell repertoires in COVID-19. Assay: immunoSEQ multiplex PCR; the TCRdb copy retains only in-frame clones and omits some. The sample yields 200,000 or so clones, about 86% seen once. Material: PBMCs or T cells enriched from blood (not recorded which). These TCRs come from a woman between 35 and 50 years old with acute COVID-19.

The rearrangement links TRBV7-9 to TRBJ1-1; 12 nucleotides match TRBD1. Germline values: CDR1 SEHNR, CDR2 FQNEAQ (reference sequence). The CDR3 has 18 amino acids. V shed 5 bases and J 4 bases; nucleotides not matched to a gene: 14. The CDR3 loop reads CASSRTGQGAMSTTEAFF. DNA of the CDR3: TGTGCCAGCAGCAGGACGGGACAGGGGGCGATGTCTACCACTGAAGCTTTCTTT. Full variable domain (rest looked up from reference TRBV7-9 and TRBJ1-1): DTGVSQNPRHKITKRGQNVTFRCDPISEHNRLYWYRQTLGQGPEFLTYFQNEAQLEKSRLLSDRFSAERPKGSFSTLEIQRTEQGDSAMYLCASSRTGQGAMSTTEAFFGQGTRLTVV.

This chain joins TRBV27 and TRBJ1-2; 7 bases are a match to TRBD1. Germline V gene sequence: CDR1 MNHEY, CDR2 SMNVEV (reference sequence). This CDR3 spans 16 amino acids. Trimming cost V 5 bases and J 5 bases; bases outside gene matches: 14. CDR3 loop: CASSPGGAQGGYGYTF. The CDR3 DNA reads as TGTGCCAGCAGTCCCGGGGGGGCTCAGGGGGGATATGGCTACACCTTC.

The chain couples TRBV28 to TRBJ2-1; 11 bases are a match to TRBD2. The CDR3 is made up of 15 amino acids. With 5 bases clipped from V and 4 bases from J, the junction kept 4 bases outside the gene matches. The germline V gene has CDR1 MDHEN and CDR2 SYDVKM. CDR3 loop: CASSPSGRSYNEQFF. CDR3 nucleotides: TGTGCCAGCAGTCCTAGCGGGAGGTCTTACAATGAGCAGTTCTTC.

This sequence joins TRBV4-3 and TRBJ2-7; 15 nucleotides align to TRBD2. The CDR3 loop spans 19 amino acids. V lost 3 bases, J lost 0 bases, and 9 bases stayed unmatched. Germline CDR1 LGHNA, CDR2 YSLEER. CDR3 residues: CASSQAPGLAGGSSYEQYF. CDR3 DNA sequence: TGCGCCAGCAGCCAGGCTCCGGGACTAGCGGGGGGAAGCTCCTACGAGCAGTACTTC.

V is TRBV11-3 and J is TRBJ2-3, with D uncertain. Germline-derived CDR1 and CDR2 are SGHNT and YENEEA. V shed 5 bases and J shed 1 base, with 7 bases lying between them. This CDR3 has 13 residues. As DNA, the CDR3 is TGTGCCAGCAGCGGGCAGCGCACAGATACGCAGTATTTT. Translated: CASSGQRTDTQYF.

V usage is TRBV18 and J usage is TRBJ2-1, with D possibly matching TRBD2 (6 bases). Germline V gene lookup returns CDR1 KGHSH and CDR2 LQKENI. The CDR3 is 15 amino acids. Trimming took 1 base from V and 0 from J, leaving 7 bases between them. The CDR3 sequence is CASSPQRASYNEQFF. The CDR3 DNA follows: TGTGCCAGCTCACCACAGCGGGCCTCCTACAATGAGCAGTTCTTC.

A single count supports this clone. The CDR3 bases are TGCAGCGGCGGACACCCCAATGAAAAACTGTTTTTT. It codes for CSGGHPNEKLFF. This chain connects TRBV29-1 to TRBJ1-4, with D possibly matching TRBD1 (5 bases). V lost 7 bases to trimming and J lost 5 bases, with 11 bases between them. The CDR3 runs 12 residues. Germline loops: CDR1 SQVTM, CDR2 ANQGSEA.

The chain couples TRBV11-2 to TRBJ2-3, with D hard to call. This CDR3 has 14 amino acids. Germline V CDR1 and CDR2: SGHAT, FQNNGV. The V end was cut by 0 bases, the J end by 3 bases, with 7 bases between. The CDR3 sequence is CASSLDRRTDTQYF. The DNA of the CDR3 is TGTGCCAGCAGCTTAGATAGGAGAACAGATACGCAGTATTTT.

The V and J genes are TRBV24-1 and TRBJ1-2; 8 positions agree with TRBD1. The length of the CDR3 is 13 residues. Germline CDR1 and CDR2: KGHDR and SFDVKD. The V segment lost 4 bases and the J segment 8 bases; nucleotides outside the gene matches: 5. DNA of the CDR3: TGTGCCACCAGTGACTCAGGGGGCATGGGCTACACCTTC. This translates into CATSDSGGMGYTF.

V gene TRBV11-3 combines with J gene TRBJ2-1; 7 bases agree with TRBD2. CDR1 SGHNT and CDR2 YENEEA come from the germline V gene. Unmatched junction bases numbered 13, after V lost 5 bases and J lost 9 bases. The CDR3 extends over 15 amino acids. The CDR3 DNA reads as TGTGCCAGCAGCATCCCTAGCGGTGATCCTCCTGAGCAGTTCTTC. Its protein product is CASSIPSGDPPEQFF. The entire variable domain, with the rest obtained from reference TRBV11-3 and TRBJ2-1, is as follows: EAGVVQSPRYKIIEKKQPVAFWCNPISGHNTLYWYLQNLGQGPELLIRYENEEAVDDSQLPKDRFSAERLKGVDSTLKIQPAELGDSAVYLCASSIPSGDPPEQFFGPGTRLTVL.

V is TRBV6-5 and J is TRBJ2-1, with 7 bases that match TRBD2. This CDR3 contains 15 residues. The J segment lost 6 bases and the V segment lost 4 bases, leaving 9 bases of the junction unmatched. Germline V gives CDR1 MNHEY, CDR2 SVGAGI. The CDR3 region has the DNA TGTGCCAGCAGTTTAACCGGGACTAAATCCAATGAGCAGTTCTTC. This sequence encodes CASSLTGTKSNEQFF.

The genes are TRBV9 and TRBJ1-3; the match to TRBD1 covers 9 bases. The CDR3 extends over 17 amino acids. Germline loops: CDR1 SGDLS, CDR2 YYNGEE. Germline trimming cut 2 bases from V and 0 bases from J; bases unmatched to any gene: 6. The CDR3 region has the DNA TGTGCCAGCAGCGTTGGGGACAGGGCTTTCTCTGGAAACACCATATATTTT. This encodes CASSVGDRAFSGNTIYF.

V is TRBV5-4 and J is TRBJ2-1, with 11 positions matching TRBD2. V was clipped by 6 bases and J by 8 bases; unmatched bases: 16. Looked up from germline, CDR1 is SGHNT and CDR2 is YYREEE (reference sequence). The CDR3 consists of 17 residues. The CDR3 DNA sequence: TGTGCCAGCAACAGACAGGGTAATAGCGGGAGGGCCGATGAGCAGTTCTTC. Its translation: CASNRQGNSGRADEQFF.

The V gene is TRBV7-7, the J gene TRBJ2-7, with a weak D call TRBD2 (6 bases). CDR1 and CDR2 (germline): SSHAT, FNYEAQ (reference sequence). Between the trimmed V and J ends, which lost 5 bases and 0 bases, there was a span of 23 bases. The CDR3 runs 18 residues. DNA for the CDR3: TGTGCCAGCAGCATCTGTTCCCCCCGCAGGGAGGTCTCCTACGAGCAGTACTTC. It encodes CASSICSPRREVSYEQYF.

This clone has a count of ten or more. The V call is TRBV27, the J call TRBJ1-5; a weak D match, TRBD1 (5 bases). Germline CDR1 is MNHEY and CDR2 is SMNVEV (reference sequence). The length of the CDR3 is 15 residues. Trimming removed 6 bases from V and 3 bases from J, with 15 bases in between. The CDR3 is CASSSAGLVNQPQHF. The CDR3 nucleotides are TGTGCCAGCAGCTCCGCAGGGTTGGTCAATCAGCCCCAGCATTTT.

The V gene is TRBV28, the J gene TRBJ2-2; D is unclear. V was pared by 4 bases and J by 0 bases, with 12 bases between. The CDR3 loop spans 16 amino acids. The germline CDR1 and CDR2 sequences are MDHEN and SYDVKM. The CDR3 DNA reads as TGTGCCAGCAGTTCGGCCCGCCGGGCGAACACCGGGGAGCTGTTTTTT. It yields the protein CASSSARRANTGELFF. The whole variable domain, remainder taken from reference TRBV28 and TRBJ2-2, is DVKVTQSSRYLVKRTGEKVFLECVQDMDHENMFWYRQDPGLGLRLIYFSYDVKMKEKGDIPEGYSVSREKKERFSLILESASTNQTSMYLCASSSARRANTGELFFGEGSRLTVL.

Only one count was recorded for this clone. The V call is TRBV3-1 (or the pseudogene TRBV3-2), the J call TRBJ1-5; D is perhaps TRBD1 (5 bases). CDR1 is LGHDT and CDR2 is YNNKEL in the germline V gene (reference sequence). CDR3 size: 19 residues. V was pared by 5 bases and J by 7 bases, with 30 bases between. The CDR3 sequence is CASSAQPGVDGVSKQPQHF. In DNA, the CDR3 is TGTGCCAGCAGCGCCCAACCGGGGGTCGATGGAGTTTCAAAGCAGCCCCAGCATTTT.

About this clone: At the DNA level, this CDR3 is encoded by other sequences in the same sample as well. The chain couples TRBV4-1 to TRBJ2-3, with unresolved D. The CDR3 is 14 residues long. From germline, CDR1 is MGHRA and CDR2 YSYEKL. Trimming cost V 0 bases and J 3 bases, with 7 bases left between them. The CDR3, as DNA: TGCGCCAGCAGCCAAGATAGGAGTACAGATACGCAGTATTTT. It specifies CASSQDRSTDTQYF.